This T cell receptor beta chain was recovered during a study of blood T cells in healthy people across ages (dated by TCRdb to between 2015 and 2017). Background for the entire study: In model experiments, template switching captured roughly one uniquely barcoded TCR beta cDNA molecule for every two T cells. The donors were split into four age groups: young (average around 15 years), middle-aged (39), aged (more than 60) and long-lived (under 85). The study measured age-related changes in TCR beta repertoire diversity using deep sequencing normalized with unique cDNA molecular identifiers. Two additional independent replicas of 1 million unique cDNA reads from the same blood draw were analyzed for two donors (one aged 18 to 30 and one aged 80 or older). To avoid experimental bias, donors of different ages were spread randomly across the sequencing lanes.

Donors were about 36 systemically healthy Caucasian individuals from Russia aged roughly 6 to 90 years. Each donor gave 8 to 10 milliliters of peripheral blood, drawn into EDTA-treated Vacutainer tubes. Ficoll-Paque density-gradient centrifugation was used to isolate PBMCs, with at least 6 million obtained per sample. Trizol reagent was used to extract total RNA from PBMCs, with at least 5 micrograms per sample. The percentages of naive CD45RAhigh/CD27high T cells were determined by flow cytometry on a PBMC aliquot from every donor. General findings and caveats noted by the study authors: The percentage of naive T cells measured by flow cytometry correlated strongly with observed TCR beta diversity. Donor CMV infection status was unknown, potentially confounding age-related changes in expanded clonotypes. Total diversity estimates from one million sequenced T cells were considered lower bounds and underestimates. Conclusive comparison of naive and antigen-experienced compartments was prevented by the profiling of bulk unsorted PBMCs. Compared with the aged group, the long-lived group had more naive CD4+ T cells, fewer expanded clones and increased TCR diversity, a pattern suggesting age selection. Observed TCR beta diversity per million T cells fell roughly linearly with age, and a significant reduction was already apparent by age approximately 40.

Concerning this clonotype itself: It lacks a known antigen. No clone much larger than this one lies a single base away; base qualities are absent.

Receptor libraries were prepared by 5' RACE. A second PCR of 7 to 11 cycles was performed with a sample-barcoded 5' primer and a J-beta primer mix. Each TCR beta cDNA molecule received a unique molecular identifier from a template-switch 5' adaptor carrying 12 random nucleotides. At least 2.5 million CDR3-containing paired-end reads were obtained from each sample. First-strand cDNA was synthesized from all RNA with the Mint cDNA synthesis kit, primed by a TRBC-specific oligonucleotide. After uracil-DNA glycosylase treatment, a first 18-cycle PCR used universal primers M1SS and BC2_uni_R on all cDNA. The paper's data handling went like this. Normalization of each sample was performed by random selection of 1 million high-quality reads, each carrying a distinct molecular identifier. Instead of being binned into consensus sequences, reads that shared molecular identifiers were thrown out. MiTCR, run with a Q25 quality threshold and the strictest error-elimination algorithm, handled CDR3 identification, clonotype clustering and error correction. Lower-bound total TCR beta diversity was estimated with a nonparametric unseen species model using Euler transformation. TCRdb's own reprocessing of the public reads used fastp at Q25 and MiXCR and kept productive beta chains. Every distinct CDR3 protein forms one entry, paired with its most common genes and DNA. Clone size and V and J calls follow TCRdb, not the original study. This sample holds some 1.8 million distinct CDR3 sequences; roughly 43% were observed only once. The top ten hold 23% of the sample.

The CDR3, cysteine through phenylalanine, is 16 amino acids long. The entry retains the CDR3 DNA only, 48 bases that are in frame from base 1. CDR1 and CDR2 are drawn from the germline V gene: SQVTM, ANQGSEA. Trimming costs V 7 bases and J 4 bases, and their ends lie 25 bases apart. The receptor was derived from a human donor in good health. The source material was blood. Recombination linked TRBV29-1 to TRBJ1-2; TRBD1 could be the D gene, as 5 bases match. The nucleotide sequence reads TGCAGCGCCGAACAAACATCGGGACTACAACGCTATGGCTACACCTTC. Translation gives CSAEQTSGLQRYGYTF.